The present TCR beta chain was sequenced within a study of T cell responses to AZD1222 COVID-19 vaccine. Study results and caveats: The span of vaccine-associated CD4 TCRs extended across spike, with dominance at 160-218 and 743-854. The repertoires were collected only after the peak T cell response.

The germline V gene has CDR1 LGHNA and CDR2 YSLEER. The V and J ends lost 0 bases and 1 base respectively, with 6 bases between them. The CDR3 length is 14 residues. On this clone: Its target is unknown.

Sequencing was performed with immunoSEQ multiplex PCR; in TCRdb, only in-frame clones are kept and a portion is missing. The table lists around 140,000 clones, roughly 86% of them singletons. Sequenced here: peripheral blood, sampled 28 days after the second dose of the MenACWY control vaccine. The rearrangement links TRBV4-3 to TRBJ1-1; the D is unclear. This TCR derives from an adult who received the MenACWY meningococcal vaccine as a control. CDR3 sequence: CASSQDGRNTEAFF. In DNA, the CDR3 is TGCGCCAGCAGCCAAGATGGCAGGAACACTGAAGCTTTCTTT.